This T cell receptor (beta chain) was captured in a study of tissue T cells after allogeneic stem cell transplantation. As regards this clone: The gene names here belong to mouse. The read ends 1 residue shy of where the CDR3 ends; the end is completed using the germline J gene.

Documented time point: mouse harvest day 7 after allogeneic transplant. Each mouse received 10^7 T-cell-depleted marrow cells plus 10^6 splenic CD5+ T cells by tail vein. CDR3 length: 15 residues. V shed 0 bases, J shed 3 bases, and the junction held 4 bases outside the gene matches. Germline V gene lookup returns CDR1 SGHSA and CDR2 FRNQAP. The data were produced by immunoSEQ multiplex PCR, yet TCRdb's version contains in-frame clones alone and is incomplete. In the table there are several thousand clones, approximately 56% of which are singletons. The V call is TRBV16, the J call TRBJ2-7, with TRBD2 identical over 8 bases. This sequence originates from a female BALB/c mouse given C57BL/6 T cells with graft-versus-host disease after an allogeneic hematopoietic cell transplant. The sample comprised gut tissue. The CDR3 DNA, read in part, is TGTGCAAGCAGCTTAGAGCACTGGGGGAACTATGAACAGTAC. This sequence encodes CASSLEHWGNYEQY. The complete CDR3 sequence is CASSLEHWGNYEQYF.